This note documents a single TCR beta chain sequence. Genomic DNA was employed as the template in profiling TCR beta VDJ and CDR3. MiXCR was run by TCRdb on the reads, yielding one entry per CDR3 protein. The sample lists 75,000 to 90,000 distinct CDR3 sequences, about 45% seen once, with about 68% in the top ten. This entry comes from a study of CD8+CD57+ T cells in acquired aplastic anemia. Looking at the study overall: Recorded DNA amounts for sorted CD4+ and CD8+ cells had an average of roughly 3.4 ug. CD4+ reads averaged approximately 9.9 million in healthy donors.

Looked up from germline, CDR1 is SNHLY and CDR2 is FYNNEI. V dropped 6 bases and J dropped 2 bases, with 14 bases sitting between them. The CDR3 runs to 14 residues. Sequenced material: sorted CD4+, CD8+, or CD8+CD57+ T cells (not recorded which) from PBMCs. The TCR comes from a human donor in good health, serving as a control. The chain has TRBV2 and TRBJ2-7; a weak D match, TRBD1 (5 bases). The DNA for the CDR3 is TGTGCCAGCAGGGGGCCAGGGTTAGCCTACGAGCAGTACTTC. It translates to CASRGPGLAYEQYF.